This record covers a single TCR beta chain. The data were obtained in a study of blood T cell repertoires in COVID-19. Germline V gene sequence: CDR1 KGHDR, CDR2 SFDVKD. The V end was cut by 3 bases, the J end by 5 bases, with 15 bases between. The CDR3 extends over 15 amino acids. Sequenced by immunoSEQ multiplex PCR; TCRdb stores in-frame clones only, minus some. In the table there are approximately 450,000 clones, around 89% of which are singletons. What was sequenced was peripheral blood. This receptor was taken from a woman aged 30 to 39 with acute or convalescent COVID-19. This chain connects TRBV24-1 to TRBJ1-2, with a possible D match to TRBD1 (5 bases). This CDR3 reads CATSDPLGGAYGYTF. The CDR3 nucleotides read TGTGCCACCAGTGATCCCCTAGGTGGGGCGTATGGCTACACCTTC.